These 14 T cell receptor beta chains came from one sample sequenced in a study of T cell responses to AZD1222 COVID-19 vaccine. Profiling relied on immunoSEQ multiplex PCR, and the TCRdb table lists in-frame clones only, not all of them. Of about 82,000 clones detected, about four fifths appear once; the ten largest clones hold approximately 1.3%. The sequencing here drew on peripheral blood, taken 28 days after the second AZD1222 dose. The receptors here all came from an adult who received the AZD1222 COVID-19 vaccine.

The chain carries TRBV28 and TRBJ1-3; unclear D gene. V was cut by 7 bases and J by 0 bases, with 31 bases left in between. The CDR3 runs 21 residues. The germline V gene has CDR1 MDHEN and CDR2 SYDVKM. CDR3 nucleotide sequence: TGTGCCAGCACCACTCTAACCGGTGGAGGGCCACTATCCCACTCTGGAAACACCATATATTTT. The encoded protein is CASTTLTGGGPLSHSGNTIYF.

The chain links TRBV7-2 to TRBJ2-7; D not resolved. This CDR3 is built from 14 residues. The V gene lost 5 bases and the J gene lost 3 bases, with 14 bases spanning the gap. The germline CDR1 and CDR2 sequences are SGHTA and FQGNSA. The CDR3 spells CASSVTPGLYEQYF. The DNA for the CDR3 is TGTGCCAGCAGCGTAACACCGGGCCTCTACGAGCAGTACTTC.

This chain connects TRBV5-1 to TRBJ1-5; 8 nucleotides match TRBD1. Trimming cost V 0 bases and J 3 bases; bases outside gene matches: 8. CDR3 length equals 17 residues. Germline V gene data show CDR1 as SGHRS and CDR2 as YFSETQ. CDR3 sequence (DNA): TGCGCCAGCAGCTTGGGGGGACAGGCTAATATCAATCAGCCCCAGCATTTT. Translation: CASSLGGQANINQPQHF.

This rearrangement joins TRBV24-1 to TRBJ1-5; D is uncertain. Per the germline V gene, CDR1 is KGHDR and CDR2 is SFDVKD. Trimming pared 4 bases from V and 6 bases from J, leaving 9 bases between. The CDR3 consists of 13 residues. DNA for the CDR3: TGTGCCACCAGTGACCCGGGTGGTCAGCCCCAGCATTTT. Translating gives CATSDPGGQPQHF.

This clone was observed a single time. The chain couples TRBV10-3 to TRBJ1-6; TRBD1 might be the D (5 bases). CDR1 and CDR2 (germline): ENHRY, SYGVKD. This CDR3 is built from 16 residues. Trimming cost V 0 bases and J 10 bases, with 16 bases left between them. The CDR3 DNA follows: TGTGCCATCAGTGAGTCCAGGGCCTCGGCTGAGTCACCCCTCCACTTT. Translation gives CAISESRASAESPLHF.

J is TRBJ2-1 and V is TRBV5-8, with 7 bases that match TRBD2. The CDR3 is 15 amino acids. Germline lookup yields CDR1 SGHTS and CDR2 YDEGEE. The V segment lost 8 bases and the J segment 0 bases; nucleotides outside the gene matches: 8. The CDR3 loop is CASTLAVDSYNEQFF. The CDR3 coding sequence is TGTGCCAGTACGCTAGCGGTCGACTCCTACAATGAGCAGTTCTTC.

This chain uses TRBV9 with TRBJ1-2; tentatively, D is TRBD1 (5 bases). CDR3 length equals 13 residues. V was cut by 4 bases and J by 7 bases, with 14 bases left in between. Germline CDR1 and CDR2: SGDLS and YYNGEE. In nucleotides, the CDR3 is TGTGCCAGCAGCCCCCGGATGGGGCTTGGCTACACCTTC. Residues: CASSPRMGLGYTF.

The CDR3 DNA reads TGCGCCAGCAGTCATTTTAGAAACACTGAAGCTTTCTTT. Amino acids: CASSHFRNTEAFF. This chain links TRBV23-1 with TRBJ1-1, with D uncertain. TRBV23-1 is identified as an open reading frame with a role that is uncertain. Trimming took off 3 bases at V and 2 bases at J, with 7 bases between the two ends. The CDR3 extends over 13 amino acids.

This clone was recorded only once. V gene TRBV27 combines with J gene TRBJ2-1; 7 bases fit TRBD1. The CDR3 contains 14 residues. Germline V gives CDR1 MNHEY, CDR2 SMNVEV (reference sequence). V lost 3 bases, J lost 4 bases, and 3 bases stayed unmatched. This CDR3 is CASSLQGDYNEQFF. Written as DNA, the CDR3 is TGTGCCAGCAGTTTGCAGGGGGATTACAATGAGCAGTTCTTC.

V gene TRBV24-1 combines with J gene TRBJ1-5; D uncertain. In germline, CDR1 is KGHDR, CDR2 SFDVKD. The V end lost 5 bases, the J end lost 4 bases, and 11 bases lay between the germline ends. The CDR3 contains 14 residues. Here the CDR3 reads CATSASSLNQPQHF. In DNA form, the CDR3 reads TGTGCCACCAGTGCGTCCTCGCTTAATCAGCCCCAGCATTTT.

Comments on this clone: Germline is not matched at one junction end, which may reflect a read error. The chain joins TRBV7-7 to TRBJ2-1; 8 bases align to TRBD2. The germline V gene has CDR1 SSHAT and CDR2 FNYEAQ (reference sequence). The CDR3 is made up of 16 amino acids. The CDR3 is CASSLAAGVAYNEQFF. The DNA of the CDR3 is TGTGCTAGCAGCTTAGCAGCGGGAGTGGCCTACAATGAGCAGTTCTTC.

This clone was seen a few times. The chain has TRBV30 and TRBJ2-2, with 11 bases aligning to TRBD2. The CDR3 consists of 15 residues. Germline CDR1 reads GTSNPN; CDR2 reads SVGIG (reference sequence). Trimming at V came to 4 bases and at J to 7 bases, leaving 8 bases not matched to a gene. For the CDR3, the DNA is TGTGCCTGGAAGTATTCACTAGCGGGAGTCGGGGAGCTGTTTTTT. Its translation is CAWKYSLAGVGELFF.

The V and J genes are TRBV18 and TRBJ2-1; possible D gene TRBD1, 5 bases. CDR1 and CDR2 (germline): KGHSH, LQKENI. Trimming left V 3 bases short and J 6 bases short, with 18 bases between. The CDR3 loop spans 16 amino acids. CDR3 DNA sequence: TGTGCCAGCTCACCTCGGGCTCCGGACACCTTCAATGAGCAGTTCTTC. Residues: CASSPRAPDTFNEQFF.

The rearrangement uses TRBV30 and TRBJ2-1; 11 nucleotides align to TRBD2. The CDR3 has 15 amino acids. Germline V gene data show CDR1 as GTSNPN and CDR2 as SVGIG (reference sequence). Trimming removed 3 bases from V and 8 bases from J; junction bases left unmatched: 9. This CDR3 is CAWSAGVSGRDEQFF. The CDR3 DNA reads as TGTGCCTGGAGCGCCGGGGTTAGCGGGAGGGATGAGCAGTTCTTC.